The 19 T cell receptor beta chains in this list originate from one sample, sequenced in a study of glioma-infiltrating T cells after dendritic cell vaccination. As for time point: after dendritic cell vaccination, including at tumor progression/relapse. Sequenced by immunoSEQ multiplex PCR; TCRdb stores in-frame clones only, minus some. The sample consists of almost 90,000 clones, around 83% of them appearing once. The sample was blood, taken after dendritic cell vaccination. All receptors come from a human donor with glioblastoma.

DNA of the CDR3: TGTGCCAGCAGTTTCTCCCATACAGGGAATGGCTACACCTTC. Its protein is CASSFSHTGNGYTF. The rearrangement uses TRBV27 and TRBJ1-2; maybe TRBD1 (6 bases). This CDR3 comprises 14 residues. V was shortened by 3 bases and J by 6 bases, with 14 bases between the two germline ends. Germline CDR1 is MNHEY and CDR2 is SMNVEV (reference sequence).

The chain is built from TRBV5-5 and TRBJ2-7, with D perhaps TRBD1 (5 bases). CDR1 and CDR2 (germline): SGHKS, YYEKEE (reference sequence). The V end was cut by 4 bases, the J end by 6 bases, with 14 bases between. The CDR3 consists of 13 residues. The CDR3 DNA sequence: TGTGCCAGCAGCCTGGAGACAAGGGGCGAGCAGTACTTC. Residues: CASSLETRGEQYF.

This clone was picked up a small number of times. The V and J genes are TRBV27 and TRBJ2-5; D is unclear. Trimming cost V 2 bases and J 5 bases, with 3 bases left between them. The germline V gene has CDR1 MNHEY and CDR2 SMNVEV (reference sequence). The CDR3 extends over 11 amino acids. This chain's CDR3 is CASSLGETQYF. The DNA for the CDR3 is TGTGCCAGCAGTTTAGGCGAGACCCAGTACTTC.

In its sample, this clone was seen once. The chain links TRBV6-5 to TRBJ1-5, with D unresolved. The CDR3 length is 14 residues. The germline gives CDR1 MNHEY, CDR2 SVGAGI. Trimming stripped 0 bases from V and 5 bases from J, with 8 bases between. CDR3 residues: CASSYSAGDQPQHF. CDR3 bases: TGTGCCAGCAGTTACTCGGCAGGTGATCAGCCCCAGCATTTT.

This clone was observed a handful of times. The gene calls are TRBV4-1 and TRBJ1-5; 7 bases are shared with TRBD1. CDR3 length equals 15 residues. The germline CDR1 and CDR2 sequences are MGHRA and YSYEKL. V lost 1 base to trimming and J lost 4 bases; unmatched junction nucleotides: 4. CDR3 region: CASSQGDRPNQPQHF. The CDR3 DNA reads TGCGCCAGCAGCCAAGGGGACAGACCGAATCAGCCCCAGCATTTT.

The chain is built from TRBV19 and TRBJ1-2; maybe TRBD1 (6 bases). CDR1 is LNHDA and CDR2 is SQIVND in the germline V gene (reference sequence). Trimming took 7 bases from V and 2 from J, leaving 17 bases between them. The CDR3 extends over 15 amino acids. The CDR3 spells CASTLRTAINYGYTF. The CDR3 DNA follows: TGTGCCAGTACCCTGAGGACAGCAATCAACTATGGCTACACCTTC.

The rearrangement uses TRBV6-1 and TRBJ2-5; TRBD1 matches 9 bases. The CDR3 spans 13 residues. The trim removed 6 bases at V and 5 bases at J, leaving 4 bases unmatched. The germline CDR1 and CDR2 sequences are MNHNS and SASEGT. CDR3 amino acids: CASRETGGETQYF. CDR3 nucleotides: TGTGCCAGCAGGGAGACAGGGGGTGAGACCCAGTACTTC.

The CDR3 DNA is TGCGCCAGCAGCTTGGGCACGACAGCTAACTATGGCTACACCTTC. Translation: CASSLGTTANYGYTF. The gene calls are TRBV5-1 and TRBJ1-2; D may be TRBD1 (5 bases). This CDR3 has 15 amino acids. The germline gives CDR1 SGHRS, CDR2 YFSETQ. Deletions cut 0 bases from V and 0 bases from J, with 9 bases between.

V is TRBV5-1 and J is TRBJ2-7; TRBD2 is a possible D gene (6 bases). Deletions cut 4 bases from V and 5 bases from J, with 22 bases between. CDR1 and CDR2 from the germline V gene are SGHRS and YFSETQ. The CDR3 has 16 amino acids. The CDR3 spells CASSRTTRRDLDEQYF. The CDR3 nucleotides are TGCGCCAGCAGCAGAACGACTAGGCGGGATCTCGACGAGCAGTACTTC.

This chain connects TRBV5-4 to TRBJ2-1, with 15 bases fitting TRBD2. The CDR3 has 15 amino acids. Germline-derived CDR1 and CDR2 are SGHNT and YYREEE (reference sequence). J lost 5 bases, V lost 3 bases, and 0 bases had no gene match. This chain's CDR3 is CASSWTSGGDNEQFF. For the CDR3, the DNA is TGTGCCAGCAGCTGGACTAGCGGGGGGGACAATGAGCAGTTCTTC.

This clone has a single count. The chain is built from TRBV7-8 and TRBJ1-2; TRBD1 aligns across 7 bases. In germline, CDR1 is SGHVS, CDR2 FQNEAQ. V lost 1 base to trimming and J lost 4 bases; unmatched junction nucleotides: 0. The CDR3 consists of 13 residues. The CDR3 sequence: CASSLGDSYGYTF. CDR3 nucleotide sequence: TGTGCCAGCAGCTTAGGGGACAGCTATGGCTACACCTTC.

Here the CDR3 DNA reads TGTGCCAGCACCATTTCGGGACAAAACACCGGGGAGCTGTTTTTT. This sequence encodes CASTISGQNTGELFF. J is TRBJ2-2 and V is TRBV9; D possibly corresponds to TRBD1 (6 bases). CDR3 length: 15 residues. Trimming shortened V by 6 bases and J by 2 bases, and 14 bases separated the two germline ends. The V gene's germline CDR1 is SGDLS and CDR2 YYNGEE.

The chain couples TRBV5-1 to TRBJ2-5, with TRBD2 matching over 15 bases. After removal of 4 bases from V and 5 bases from J, the junction contained 3 bases not matched to a gene. This CDR3 is 15 amino acids long. Looked up from germline, CDR1 is SGHRS and CDR2 is YFSETQ. The CDR3 sequence: CASSPGTSGRETQYF. The DNA of the CDR3 is TGCGCCAGCAGCCCTGGGACTAGCGGGAGGGAGACCCAGTACTTC.

The V gene is TRBV18, the J gene TRBJ2-7; D uncertain. The ends were cut back, 8 bases at V and 0 bases at J, with 8 bases in the middle. The CDR3 is 12 amino acids. Germline V gene data show CDR1 as KGHSH and CDR2 as LQKENI. In DNA form, the CDR3 reads TGTGCCAGCCCGAAGAGCTCCTACGAGCAGTACTTC. Translating it yields CASPKSSYEQYF.

V is TRBV6-1 and J is TRBJ2-7, with D unclear. The CDR3 runs 13 residues. V lost 2 bases, J lost 3 bases, and 8 bases lay in between. CDR1 MNHNS and CDR2 SASEGT come from the germline V gene. CDR3 region: CASSERVDYEQYF. The CDR3 nucleotides are TGTGCCAGCAGTGAACGGGTTGACTACGAGCAGTACTTC.

Written as DNA, the CDR3 is TGCGCCAGCAGCTTGGGACTAGCGGGGGGGCCCTACGAGCAGTACTTC. It specifies CASSLGLAGGPYEQYF. This chain joins TRBV5-1 and TRBJ2-7; 14 bases line up with TRBD2. In germline, CDR1 is SGHRS, CDR2 YFSETQ. The CDR3 is 16 residues long. V lost 0 bases and J lost 2; bases outside the gene matches: 1.

The V and J genes are TRBV2 and TRBJ1-2; TRBD1 is a possible D gene (5 bases). CDR3 length equals 14 residues. Germline V gives CDR1 SNHLY, CDR2 FYNNEI. Between the trimmed V and J ends, which lost 1 base and 2 bases, there was a span of 8 bases. The CDR3 sequence is CASSEVDTNYGYTF. The CDR3 DNA sequence: TGTGCCAGCAGTGAAGTGGACACGAACTATGGCTACACCTTC.

This clone was recorded once. The chain employs TRBV25-1 and TRBJ1-1; D possibly corresponds to TRBD1 (5 bases). V lost 2 bases to trimming and J lost 0 bases, with 7 bases between them. CDR3 length: 14 residues. Germline V lookup: CDR1 MGHDK, CDR2 SYGVNS. The DNA of the CDR3 is TGTGCCAGCAGTGAAGGAGGGGTGAACACTGAAGCTTTCTTT. It yields the protein CASSEGGVNTEAFF.

The chain carries TRBV6-5 and TRBJ2-7, with TRBD1 matching over 8 bases. The CDR3 runs 15 residues. Per the germline V gene, CDR1 is MNHEY and CDR2 is SVGAGI. Trimming at V came to 0 bases and at J to 3 bases, leaving 4 bases not matched to a gene. For the CDR3, the DNA is TGTGCCAGCAGTTACTCGAATACAGGGGGCTACGAGCAGTACTTC. Translated: CASSYSNTGGYEQYF.